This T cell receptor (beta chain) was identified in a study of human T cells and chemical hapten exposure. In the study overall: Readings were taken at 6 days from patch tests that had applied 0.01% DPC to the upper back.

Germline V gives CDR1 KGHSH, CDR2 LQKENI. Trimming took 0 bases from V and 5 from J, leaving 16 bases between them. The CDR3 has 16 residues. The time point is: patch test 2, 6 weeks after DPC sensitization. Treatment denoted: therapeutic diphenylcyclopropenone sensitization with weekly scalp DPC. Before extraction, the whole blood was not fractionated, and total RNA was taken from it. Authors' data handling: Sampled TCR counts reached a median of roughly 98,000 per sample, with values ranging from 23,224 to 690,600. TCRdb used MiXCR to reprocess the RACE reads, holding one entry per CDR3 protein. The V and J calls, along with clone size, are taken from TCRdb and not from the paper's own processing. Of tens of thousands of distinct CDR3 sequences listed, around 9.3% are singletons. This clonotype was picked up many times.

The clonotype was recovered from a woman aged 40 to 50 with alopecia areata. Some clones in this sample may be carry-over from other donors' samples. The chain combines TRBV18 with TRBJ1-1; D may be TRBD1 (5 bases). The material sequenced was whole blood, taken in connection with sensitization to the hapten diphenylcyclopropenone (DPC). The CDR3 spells CASSPPRRSEGTEAFF. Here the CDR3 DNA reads TGTGCCAGCTCACCACCTAGGCGCTCCGAGGGGACTGAAGCTTTCTTT.